The 22 T cell receptor beta chains below all came from one sample that was sequenced in a study of T-cell reconstitution after alpha-beta-depleted transplantation in children. Unique molecular identifiers were incorporated into the prepared TCRbeta library. TCRdb redid the calling of the PCR reads with MiXCR, one entry per CDR3 protein. The data show fewer than 90,000 distinct CDR3 sequences, about 7% seen once. The sequencing here drew on PBMCs from the stem cell graft donor, taken from the stem cell graft. The receptors were sampled from a human donor who donated a stem cell graft to a child with acute lymphoblastic leukemia.

This clonotype was seen at least ten times. The chain links TRBV5-1 to TRBJ1-2; the D is unclear. The ends were cut back, 0 bases at V and 4 bases at J, with 16 bases in the middle. There are 16 residues in the CDR3. The germline V gene has CDR1 SGHRS and CDR2 YFSETQ. This CDR3 is CASSLGLPGPAYGYTF. CDR3 nucleotides: TGCGCCAGCAGCTTGGGACTTCCCGGGCCAGCCTATGGCTACACCTTC.

This clonotype has only a few counts. The CDR3 DNA sequence: TGTGCCAGCAGCCCAAGACAGTCGAACACCGGGGAGCTGTTTTTT. This encodes CASSPRQSNTGELFF. The chain joins TRBV6-5 to TRBJ2-2; tentatively, D is TRBD1 (5 bases). The CDR3 runs to 15 residues. CDR1 and CDR2 from the germline V gene are MNHEY and SVGAGI. V lost 6 bases to trimming and J lost 0 bases, with 11 bases between them.

This clonotype has a count of ten or more. The gene calls are TRBV28 and TRBJ1-6; D ambiguous. Germline V gene sequence: CDR1 MDHEN, CDR2 SYDVKM. This CDR3 comprises 12 residues. V was cut by 8 bases and J by 7 bases, with 9 bases left in between. DNA of the CDR3: TGTGCCAGCCGGGCCATGAATTCACCCCTCCACTTT. Translating it yields CASRAMNSPLHF. The variable domain in full, completed from reference TRBV28 and TRBJ1-6, reads DVKVTQSSRYLVKRTGEKVFLECVQDMDHENMFWYRQDPGLGLRLIYFSYDVKMKEKGDIPEGYSVSREKKERFSLILESASTNQTSMYLCASRAMNSPLHFGNGTRLTVT.

The sample holds many counts of this clonotype. The chain uses TRBV9 and TRBJ2-3, with D tentatively TRBD1 (7 bases). V lost 4 bases, J lost 0 bases, and 15 bases lay in between. The CDR3 spans 16 residues. Germline V gene sequence: CDR1 SGDLS, CDR2 YYNGEE. The CDR3 DNA is TGTGCCAGCAGCTTAATGACAGGGACTAGCACAGATACGCAGTATTTT. Protein sequence: CASSLMTGTSTDTQYF.

This clonotype was counted ten times or more. V is TRBV5-1 and J is TRBJ2-2; the D gene is possibly TRBD2 (6 bases). The V end lost 6 bases, the J end lost 1 base, and 10 bases lay between the germline ends. Germline V gives CDR1 SGHRS, CDR2 YFSETQ. The CDR3 is 14 amino acids. The CDR3 sequence: CASKSGENTGELFF. The CDR3 DNA sequence: TGCGCCAGCAAGTCGGGGGAGAACACCGGGGAGCTGTTTTTT.

There are many counts of this clonotype. The gene calls are TRBV14 and TRBJ2-3; D tentatively fits TRBD1 or TRBD2 (5 bases each). Germline V CDR1 and CDR2: SGHDN, FVKESK. The CDR3 sequence is 15 residues long. The V end was cut by 0 bases, the J end by 3 bases, with 10 bases between. CDR3 bases: TGTGCCAGCAGCCAAGAGGGACGGATTACAGATACGCAGTATTTT. This gives the protein CASSQEGRITDTQYF. Together with reference TRBV14 and TRBJ2-3, the CDR3 gives the full variable domain: EAGVTQFPSHSVIEKGQTVTLRCDPISGHDNLYWYRRVMGKEIKFLLHFVKESKQDESGMPNNRFLAERTGGTYSTLKVQPAELEDSGVYFCASSQEGRITDTQYFGPGTRLTVL.

The chain joins TRBV3-1 to TRBJ1-6; a possible D gene is TRBD1 (6 bases). The V and J ends lost 4 bases and 7 bases respectively, with 14 bases between them. The germline V gene encodes CDR1 LGHDT and CDR2 YNNKEL (reference sequence). The CDR3 consists of 15 residues. The CDR3 DNA follows: TGTGCCAGCAGCCGCGGTCAGGGGAGCAATTCACCCCTCCACTTT. Its protein is CASSRGQGSNSPLHF.

Many counts were recorded for this clonotype. The V call is TRBV3-1, the J call TRBJ2-5; D is undetermined. The CDR3 extends over 16 amino acids. Trimming removed 4 bases from V and 1 base from J, with 16 bases in between. Germline CDR1 and CDR2: LGHDT and YNNKEL (reference sequence). The CDR3 is CASSRTYRGFQETQYF. DNA of the CDR3: TGTGCCAGCAGCCGTACATATAGAGGATTCCAAGAGACCCAGTACTTC.

This clonotype was picked up many times. This chain joins TRBV11-2 and TRBJ2-7, with TRBD1 identical over 9 bases. V lost 3 bases to trimming and J lost 3 bases; unmatched junction nucleotides: 9. Germline lookup yields CDR1 SGHAT and CDR2 FQNNGV. This CDR3 contains 16 residues. The CDR3 here is CASSLRAGQGGYEQYF. The CDR3 nucleotides are TGTGCCAGCAGCTTGAGAGCGGGACAGGGAGGCTACGAGCAGTACTTC.

There are many counts of this clonotype. The chain links TRBV4-1 to TRBJ1-1, with 7 bases matching TRBD1. Looked up from germline, CDR1 is MGHRA and CDR2 is YSYEKL. CDR3 length equals 14 residues. Losses at the gene ends were 2 bases for V and 6 bases for J; bases not matched to a gene: 6. The CDR3 here is CASSQLDRAAEAFF. The CDR3 bases are TGCGCCAGCAGCCAACTCGACAGGGCGGCTGAAGCTTTCTTT.

CDR3 region: CASSMTGARYEQYF. As DNA, the CDR3 is TGTGCCAGCAGTATGACAGGGGCTCGCTACGAGCAGTACTTC. The chain recombines TRBV2 with TRBJ2-7, with 8 bases that match TRBD1. CDR1 and CDR2 from the germline V gene are SNHLY and FYNNEI. The CDR3 is 14 residues long. The trim removed 5 bases at V and 3 bases at J, leaving 6 bases unmatched. The whole variable domain, remainder taken from reference TRBV2 and TRBJ2-7, is EPEVTQTPSHQVTQMGQEVILRCVPISNHLYFYWYRQILGQKVEFLVSFYNNEISEKSEIFDDQFSVERPDGSNFTLKIRSTKLEDSAMYFCASSMTGARYEQYFGPGTRLTVT.

V and J are TRBV19 and TRBJ1-1; 7 bases agree with TRBD1. The CDR3 is made up of 15 amino acids. Germline-derived CDR1 and CDR2 are LNHDA and SQIVND (reference sequence). The ends lost 3 bases at V and 0 bases at J; junction bases unmatched: 4. CDR3 coding DNA: TGTGCCAGTAGTATGACAGGGCTCATGAACACTGAAGCTTTCTTT. As protein: CASSMTGLMNTEAFF.

This clonotype was seen many times. J is TRBJ1-5 and V is TRBV12-3 or TRBV12-4; D perhaps matches TRBD1 (6 bases). The CDR3 extends over 17 amino acids. The V and J ends lost 7 bases and 3 bases respectively, with 22 bases between them. The CDR3 DNA reads as TGTGCCAGCAACCGTCGGGGGGCAGGGGCGTACAATCAGCCCCAGCATTTT. It yields the protein CASNRRGAGAYNQPQHF.

This clonotype was observed many times. The CDR3 nucleotides are TGCAGTGCTCCCCCCGGGACTAGCGGATACGAGCAGTACTTC. This translates into CSAPPGTSGYEQYF. V gene TRBV20-1 combines with J gene TRBJ2-7, with 11 bases that match TRBD2. The CDR3 length is 14 residues. The germline CDR1 and CDR2 sequences are DFQATT and SNEGSKA (reference sequence). Trimming removed 5 bases from V and 4 bases from J; junction bases left unmatched: 7.

This clonotype was picked up many times. The CDR3 bases are TGTGCCAGTAGCGACGTGGGCGTGGGACAGCCCCAGCATTTT. Protein: CASSDVGVGQPQHF. V and J are TRBV19 and TRBJ1-5; no firm D call. The CDR3 loop spans 14 amino acids. V was clipped by 6 bases and J by 7 bases, with 16 bases between them. CDR1 and CDR2 from the germline V gene are LNHDA and SQIVND (reference sequence).

The chain couples TRBV7-6 to TRBJ2-7; a weak D match, TRBD2 (6 bases). The CDR3 is made up of 15 amino acids. Germline V lookup: CDR1 SGHVS, CDR2 FNYEAQ. Trimming pared 5 bases from V and 1 base from J, leaving 15 bases between. CDR3 DNA: TGTGCCAGCAGCCCCCGTCGGGGGAAATCCTACGAGCAGTACTTC. It yields the protein CASSPRRGKSYEQYF.

This clonotype showed up many times. The chain links TRBV6-5 to TRBJ2-3, with D perhaps matching TRBD1 or TRBD2 (5 bases each). Germline CDR1 MNHEY, CDR2 SVGAGI. The length of the CDR3 is 14 residues. V was trimmed by 6 bases and J by 5 bases, leaving 15 bases between them. CDR3 sequence: CASSPGTRKDTQYF. Written as DNA, the CDR3 is TGTGCCAGCAGCCCCGGGACGCGGAAAGATACGCAGTATTTT.

This clonotype was counted ten times or more. V and J are TRBV6-1 and TRBJ2-7, with D perhaps given as TRBD1 or TRBD2 (9 bases each). The CDR3 extends over 16 amino acids. From germline, CDR1 is MNHNS and CDR2 SASEGT. V was shortened by 6 bases and J by 3 bases, with 21 bases between the two germline ends. CDR3 coding DNA: TGTGCCAGCAGGGACAGGGGTAAGACTAGCGGCTACGAGCAGTACTTC. This translates into CASRDRGKTSGYEQYF.

This clonotype was observed at least ten times. The rearrangement uses TRBV6-1 and TRBJ1-1, with D possibly TRBD1 on 5 matching bases. CDR1 is MNHNS and CDR2 is SASEGT in the germline V gene. Trimming shortened V by 9 bases and J by 5 bases, and 10 bases separated the two germline ends. The CDR3 runs to 11 residues. CDR3 bases: TGTGCCAGTCGTAGACAGACTGAAGCTTTCTTT. This sequence encodes CASRRQTEAFF.

This clonotype was detected only a few times. The chain combines TRBV11-1 with TRBJ1-1; 8 bases line up with TRBD1. Trimming removed 1 base from V and 8 bases from J; junction bases left unmatched: 6. This CDR3 comprises 14 residues. Germline values: CDR1 SGHAT, CDR2 FQDESV (reference sequence). The CDR3 here is CASSLGGGQGEAFF. Here the CDR3 DNA reads TGTGCCAGCAGCTTAGGAGGCGGACAGGGCGAAGCTTTCTTT.

In this sample, this clonotype turned up many times. V usage is TRBV19 and J usage is TRBJ2-1; 8 bases map to TRBD2. The length of the CDR3 is 15 residues. Germline V gene sequence: CDR1 LNHDA, CDR2 SQIVND (reference sequence). The V gene end was trimmed by 0 bases and the J gene end by 2 bases; junction bases not matched to a gene: 0. CDR3 protein: CASSIDGGAYNEQFF. In nucleotides, the CDR3 is TGTGCCAGTAGTATAGACGGGGGGGCCTACAATGAGCAGTTCTTC.

The chain has TRBV9 and TRBJ1-2; 8 nucleotides agree with TRBD1. V shed 4 bases, J shed 5 bases, and the junction held 10 bases outside the gene matches. This CDR3 spans 15 amino acids. Germline CDR1 and CDR2: SGDLS and YYNGEE. CDR3 bases: TGTGCCAGCAGCCCCTCGACAGGGGCGTTTTATGGCTACACCTTC. Its translation: CASSPSTGAFYGYTF.